This passage covers 25 T cell receptor beta chains from one sample sequenced in a study of T-cell memory formation after mild COVID-19. From the 5' RACE reads, TCRdb called clonotypes with MiXCR, one entry per CDR3 protein. The profile shows 250,000 to 350,000 distinct CDR3 sequences, roughly 15% of them singletons. Specimen: PBMCs or a T cell subset sorted from them (not recorded which). These TCRs come from a man aged 18 to 30 who had mild COVID-19 (a few samples of this study predate the infection). Cell type and time point are not known.

This clonotype occurred many times. The chain is built from TRBV11-2 and TRBJ2-1; D may match TRBD1 or TRBD2 (6 bases each). The CDR3 covers 15 residues. Per germline, CDR1 SGHAT and CDR2 FQNNGV. With 3 bases removed from V and 3 bases from J, the gap between germline ends came to 12 bases. CDR3 DNA sequence: TGTGCCAGCAGCTTGGGAGGAGGGGGCTACAATGAGCAGTTCTTC. Encoded protein: CASSLGGGGYNEQFF. Full variable domain (missing parts from reference TRBV11-2 and TRBJ2-1): EAGVAQSPRYKIIEKRQSVAFWCNPISGHATLYWYQQILGQGPKLLIQFQNNGVVDDSQLPKDRFSAERLKGVDSTLKIQPAKLEDSAVYLCASSLGGGGYNEQFFGPGTRLTVL.

This sequence joins TRBV5-1 and TRBJ2-2; the D is unclear. The CDR3 is made up of 13 amino acids. The germline V gene encodes CDR1 SGHRS and CDR2 YFSETQ. The germline V and J ends were trimmed by 1 base and 6 bases, with 7 bases remaining between them. In DNA form, the CDR3 reads TGCGCCAGCAGCTTGCGTAGTGCCGGGGAGCTGTTTTTT. Its protein is CASSLRSAGELFF.

Ten or more counts support this clonotype. V usage is TRBV20-1 and J usage is TRBJ1-4, with 7 bases matching TRBD1. From germline, CDR1 is DFQATT and CDR2 SNEGSKA (reference sequence). V lost 6 bases and J lost 8; bases outside the gene matches: 9. CDR3 length: 13 residues. CDR3 amino acids: CSASQGEEEKLFF. The CDR3 region has the DNA TGCAGTGCGTCTCAGGGGGAAGAAGAAAAACTGTTTTTT.

This chain links TRBV7-9 with TRBJ2-1; possibly TRBD2 for D (5 bases). This CDR3 has 12 residues. V lost 4 bases, J lost 10 bases, and 11 bases lay in between. Germline loops: CDR1 SEHNR, CDR2 FQNEAQ (reference sequence). CDR3 sequence (DNA): TGTGCCAGCAGCTCGGTCGGCGGGGAGCAGTTCTTC. Residues: CASSSVGGEQFF.

This clonotype was detected only a few times. V is TRBV12-3 or TRBV12-4 and J is TRBJ2-5, with D maybe TRBD1 (6 bases). The CDR3 loop spans 12 amino acids. With 5 bases removed from V and 7 bases from J, the gap between germline ends came to 11 bases. In DNA form, the CDR3 reads TGTGCCAGCAGTGCCCGAGGGGGGACCCAGTACTTC. The encoded protein is CASSARGGTQYF.

In its sample, this clonotype was seen a few times. The V gene is TRBV6-2 or TRBV6-3, the J gene TRBJ1-1, with D unclear. The CDR3 is 13 residues long. Trimming removed 5 bases from V and 8 bases from J, with 15 bases in between. Looked up from germline, CDR1 is MNHEY and CDR2 is SVGEGT. CDR3 in amino acids: CASSDPDKEEAFF. The CDR3, as DNA: TGTGCCAGCAGTGACCCCGACAAGGAGGAAGCTTTCTTT.

This clonotype was recorded a few times. The V gene is TRBV7-2, the J gene TRBJ1-1; possibly TRBD1 for D (5 bases). The CDR3 covers 16 residues. Germline assignment: CDR1 SGHTA and CDR2 FQGNSA. Trimming stripped 5 bases from V and 5 bases from J, with 21 bases between. The DNA of the CDR3 is TGTGCCAGCAGCCCCAGTACAGGCTCTTTAGGAACTGAAGCTTTCTTT. Protein: CASSPSTGSLGTEAFF. Filled out from reference TRBV7-2 and TRBJ1-1, the complete variable domain reads GAGVSQSPSNKVTEKGKDVELRCDPISGHTALYWYRQSLGQGLEFLIYFQGNSAPDKSGLPSDRFSAERTGGSVSTLTIQRTQQEDSAVYLCASSPSTGSLGTEAFFGQGTRLTVV.

The V gene is TRBV9, the J gene TRBJ1-2; weak D call: TRBD1 (6 bases). Germline-derived CDR1 and CDR2 are SGDLS and YYNGEE. Between the trimmed V and J ends, which lost 0 bases and 6 bases, there was a span of 15 bases. CDR3 length equals 15 residues. CDR3 in DNA: TGTGCCAGCAGCGTAGGAGGGGCCGGGGGCCATGGCTACACCTTC. The encoded protein is CASSVGGAGGHGYTF.

This clonotype has ten or more counts. The V gene is TRBV12-3 or TRBV12-4, the J gene TRBJ1-1; D not certain. Trimming left V 7 bases short and J 2 bases short, with 5 bases between. This CDR3 has 11 residues. The CDR3 reads CASILNTEAFF. In DNA, the CDR3 is TGTGCCAGCATCCTTAACACTGAAGCTTTCTTT.

This clonotype was seen only a few times. The chain is built from TRBV20-1 and TRBJ2-7, with 9 bases aligning to TRBD2. Germline V gene lookup returns CDR1 DFQATT and CDR2 SNEGSKA (reference sequence). The trim removed 5 bases at V and 1 base at J, leaving 6 bases unmatched. The CDR3 consists of 14 residues. CDR3 sequence reads: CSAARSGGSYEQYF. DNA of the CDR3: TGCAGTGCTGCGCGAAGCGGGGGGTCCTACGAGCAGTACTTC.

There are a few counts of this clonotype. The chain uses TRBV18 and TRBJ1-1, with 7 bases aligning to TRBD1. Unmatched junction bases numbered 9, after V lost 4 bases and J lost 4 bases. CDR1 and CDR2 (germline): KGHSH, LQKENI. The CDR3 contains 15 residues. This chain's CDR3 is CASSHNPGQLTEAFF. The CDR3 DNA follows: TGTGCCAGCTCACACAACCCGGGACAGCTCACTGAAGCTTTCTTT.

This chain connects TRBV20-1 to TRBJ2-1; D is perhaps TRBD2 (6 bases). V lost 4 bases and J lost 8, with 15 bases in between. CDR1 DFQATT and CDR2 SNEGSKA come from the germline V gene (reference sequence). This CDR3 contains 13 residues. The CDR3 is CSATPLARDEQFF. The CDR3, as DNA: TGCAGTGCTACCCCACTAGCTAGGGATGAGCAGTTCTTC.

This clonotype occurred a few times. J is TRBJ2-2 and V is TRBV27; unclear D gene. Per the germline V gene, CDR1 is MNHEY and CDR2 is SMNVEV (reference sequence). Trimming stripped 2 bases from V and 7 bases from J, with 8 bases between. This CDR3 has 13 amino acids. CDR3 in DNA: TGTGCCAGCAGTTTAAATTACGGCGGGGAGCTGTTTTTT. Amino acid sequence: CASSLNYGGELFF.

This clonotype has only one observation. The chain recombines TRBV29-1 with TRBJ2-3; 12 nucleotides agree with TRBD2. The CDR3 sequence is 16 residues long. CDR1 SQVTM and CDR2 ANQGSEA come from the germline V gene. Unmatched junction bases numbered 5, after V lost 3 bases and J lost 1 base. CDR3 nucleotides: TGCAGCGTTGACTGGTCTAGCGGGGGGGGCACAGATACGCAGTATTTT. Translated: CSVDWSSGGGTDTQYF.

The chain uses TRBV10-3 and TRBJ1-6; D is ambiguous. The CDR3 contains 14 residues. Trimming stripped 11 bases from V and 8 bases from J, with 19 bases between. Germline V lookup: CDR1 ENHRY, CDR2 SYGVKD. CDR3 residues: CAVRRAALDSPLHF. In nucleotides, the CDR3 is TGTGCCGTCCGGCGGGCGGCCCTAGATTCACCCCTCCACTTT.

The chain links TRBV5-4 to TRBJ1-2; D is possibly TRBD1 (6 bases). There are 15 residues in the CDR3. The V gene lost 4 bases and the J gene lost 2 bases, with 15 bases spanning the gap. Per germline, CDR1 SGHNT and CDR2 YYREEE (reference sequence). The CDR3: CASSDSGTFNYGYTF. The CDR3 coding sequence is TGTGCCAGCAGCGATTCCGGGACATTCAACTATGGCTACACCTTC.

The V call is TRBV7-2, the J call TRBJ2-4; D is possibly TRBD2 (7 bases). Trimming left V 2 bases short and J 1 base short, with 12 bases between. This CDR3 has 16 residues. Looked up from germline, CDR1 is SGHTA and CDR2 is FQGNSA. The CDR3 loop reads CASSLNGGAAKNIQYF. For the CDR3, the DNA is TGTGCCAGCAGCTTAAATGGGGGGGCTGCCAAAAACATTCAGTACTTC.

This clonotype turned up a few times. The J gene is TRBJ2-1, the V gene TRBV5-1, with TRBD2 matching 10 bases. The CDR3 is made up of 15 amino acids. Trimming cost V 0 bases and J 8 bases; bases outside gene matches: 5. The V gene's germline CDR1 is SGHRS and CDR2 YFSETQ. The CDR3 DNA reads TGCGCCAGCAGCTTGGCACTAGCGGGGAGAGATGAGCAGTTCTTC. Amino acid sequence: CASSLALAGRDEQFF.

This chain connects TRBV21-1 to TRBJ1-1; the tabulated D call, TRBD1, remains unverified against the DNA. TRBV21-1 is a pseudogene segment. The CDR3 is 14 amino acids. CDR3 residues: CASRFGGQKTEAFF. DNA of the CDR3: TGTGCCAGCAGGTTTGGGGGGCAGAAGACTGAAGCTTTCTTT.

Only a few counts were recorded for this clonotype. The gene calls are TRBV20-1 and TRBJ2-2; D is undetermined. Trimming took off 6 bases at V and 1 base at J, with 3 bases between the two ends. The CDR3 is 11 residues long. Germline V gives CDR1 DFQATT, CDR2 SNEGSKA (reference sequence). The CDR3 sequence is CSAKNTGELFF. In DNA form, the CDR3 reads TGCAGTGCAAAGAACACCGGGGAGCTGTTTTTT.

The chain links TRBV5-1 to TRBJ1-4; D gene ambiguous. The CDR3 is 15 residues long. V lost 4 bases and J 8 bases, leaving 18 bases between the germline ends. Germline loops: CDR1 SGHRS, CDR2 YFSETQ. DNA for the CDR3: TGCGCCAGCAGCACCAACAGCCCCGGAGTAGAAAAACTGTTTTTT. It is translated as CASSTNSPGVEKLFF.

In this sample, this clonotype turned up a few times. This chain joins TRBV20-1 and TRBJ1-2, with unresolved D. The germline gives CDR1 DFQATT, CDR2 SNEGSKA (reference sequence). This CDR3 comprises 12 residues. V lost 6 bases and J lost 6, with 14 bases in between. CDR3 DNA: TGCAGTGCCTTACCCACACTGGATGGCTACACCTTC. Encoded protein: CSALPTLDGYTF.

In this sample, this clonotype turned up a few times. V gene TRBV20-1 combines with J gene TRBJ1-5; 7 nucleotides line up with TRBD1. The CDR3 has 13 amino acids. V lost 4 bases, J lost 7 bases, and 7 bases stayed unmatched. Germline values: CDR1 DFQATT, CDR2 SNEGSKA (reference sequence). The CDR3 bases are TGCAGTGCTAAAGACAGGGTGAGGCAGCCCCAGCATTTT. Encoded protein: CSAKDRVRQPQHF.

The genes are TRBV18 and TRBJ2-3; D perhaps matches TRBD2 (7 bases). Per germline, CDR1 KGHSH and CDR2 LQKENI. Trimming left V 1 base short and J 1 base short, with 9 bases between. The CDR3 is made up of 15 amino acids. CDR3 protein: CASSPRGGRTDTQYF. Here the CDR3 DNA reads TGTGCCAGCTCACCACGGGGGGGCCGCACAGATACGCAGTATTTT. Full variable domain (outside the CDR3, taken from reference TRBV18 and TRBJ2-3): NAGVMQNPRHLVRRRGQEARLRCSPMKGHSHVYWYRQLPEEGLKFMVYLQKENIIDESGMPKERFSAEFPKEGPSILRIQQVVRGDSAAYFCASSPRGGRTDTQYFGPGTRLTVL.

In its sample, this clonotype was seen a few times. J is TRBJ1-5 and V is TRBV12-3 or TRBV12-4; TRBD1 matches at 7 bases. The CDR3 consists of 13 residues. Trimming at V came to 7 bases and at J to 7 bases, leaving 7 bases not matched to a gene. The CDR3 DNA reads TGTGCCAGCACCCGACAGGGACAACAGCCCCAGCATTTT. Its translation is CASTRQGQQPQHF.